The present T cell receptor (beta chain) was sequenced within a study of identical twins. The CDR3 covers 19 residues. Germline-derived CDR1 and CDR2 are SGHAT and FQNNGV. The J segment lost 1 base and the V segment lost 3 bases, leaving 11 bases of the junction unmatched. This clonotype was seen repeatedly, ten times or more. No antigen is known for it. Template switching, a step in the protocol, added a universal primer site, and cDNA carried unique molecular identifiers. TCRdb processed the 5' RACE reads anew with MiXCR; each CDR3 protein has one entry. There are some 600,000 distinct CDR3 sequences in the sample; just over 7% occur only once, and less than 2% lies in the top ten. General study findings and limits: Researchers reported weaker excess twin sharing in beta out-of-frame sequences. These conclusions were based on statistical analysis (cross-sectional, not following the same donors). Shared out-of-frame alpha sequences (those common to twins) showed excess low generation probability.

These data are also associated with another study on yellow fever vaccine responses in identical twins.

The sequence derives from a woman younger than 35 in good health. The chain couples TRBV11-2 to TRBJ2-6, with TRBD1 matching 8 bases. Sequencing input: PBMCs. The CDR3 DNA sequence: TGTGCCAGCAGCTTCCCGGGACAGGTCCATATTTCTGGGGCCAACGTCCTGACTTTC. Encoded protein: CASSFPGQVHISGANVLTF.